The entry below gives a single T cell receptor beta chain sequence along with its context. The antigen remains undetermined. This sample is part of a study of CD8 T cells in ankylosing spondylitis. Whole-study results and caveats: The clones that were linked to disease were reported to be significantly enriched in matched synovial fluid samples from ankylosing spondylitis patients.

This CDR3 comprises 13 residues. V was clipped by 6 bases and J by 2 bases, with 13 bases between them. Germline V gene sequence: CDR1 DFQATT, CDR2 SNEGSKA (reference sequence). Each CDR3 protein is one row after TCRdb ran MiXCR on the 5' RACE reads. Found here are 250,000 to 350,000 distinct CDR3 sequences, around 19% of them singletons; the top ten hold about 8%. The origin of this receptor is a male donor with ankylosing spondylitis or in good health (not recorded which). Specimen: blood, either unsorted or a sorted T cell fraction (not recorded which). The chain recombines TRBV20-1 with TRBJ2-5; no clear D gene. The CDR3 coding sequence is TGCAGTGCCCGAGGCTGGACGCAAGAGACCCAGTACTTC. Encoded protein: CSARGWTQETQYF.